These 31 T cell receptor beta chains share one sample of origin, sequenced in a study of blood T cell repertoires in COVID-19. Profiled with immunoSEQ multiplex PCR; TCRdb holds only in-frame clones, not every one. The data show about 58,000 clones, about 89% seen once. The sequenced sample was peripheral blood. Receptors originate from a woman aged 55 to 70 with active COVID-19.

The chain uses TRBV18 and TRBJ2-7, with D possibly being TRBD2 (6 bases). The CDR3 sequence is 14 residues long. V was clipped by 3 bases and J by 4 bases, with 13 bases between them. The germline gives CDR1 KGHSH, CDR2 LQKENI. This CDR3 is CASSPGGGVYEQYF. Here the CDR3 DNA reads TGTGCCAGCTCACCTGGAGGAGGGGTATACGAGCAGTACTTC.

The rearrangement joins TRBV15 to TRBJ2-5, with D maybe TRBD2 (7 bases). CDR3 length: 15 residues. V was clipped by 3 bases and J by 3 bases, with 14 bases between them. Germline lookup yields CDR1 LNHNV and CDR2 YYDKDF (reference sequence). The DNA of the CDR3 is TGTGCCACCAGCAGGCGGGGGCTTAGGGAAGAGACCCAGTACTTC. The encoded protein is CATSRRGLREETQYF.

The V gene is TRBV2, the J gene TRBJ2-7; 8 bases match TRBD1. V was clipped by 0 bases and J by 12 bases; unmatched bases: 10. CDR3 size: 14 residues. Germline V lookup: CDR1 SNHLY, CDR2 FYNNEI. CDR3 bases: TGTGCCAGCAGTGAAGCGGGGACAGGTACGGTGCTGTACTTC. As protein: CASSEAGTGTVLYF.

In its sample, this clone was seen once. This chain links TRBV13 with TRBJ2-5; 8 positions agree with TRBD1. The V segment lost 5 bases and the J segment 4 bases; nucleotides outside the gene matches: 12. Germline assignment: CDR1 PRHDT and CDR2 FYEKMQ (reference sequence). The CDR3 consists of 16 residues. CDR3 residues: CASSHGGGRGRETQYF. For the CDR3, the DNA is TGTGCCAGCAGCCACGGCGGTGGCAGGGGGCGAGAGACCCAGTACTTC.

The rearrangement uses TRBV7-2 and TRBJ1-1, with TRBD1 matching 7 bases. The CDR3 consists of 14 residues. The J segment lost 6 bases and the V segment lost 5 bases, leaving 9 bases of the junction unmatched. Germline values: CDR1 SGHTA, CDR2 FQGNSA. CDR3 sequence reads: CASSLGGQRSEAFF. CDR3 DNA: TGTGCCAGCAGCCTAGGGGGACAGCGCTCTGAAGCTTTCTTT.

The chain uses TRBV6-2 or TRBV6-3 and TRBJ2-1, with D possibly matching TRBD1 (6 bases). The CDR3 runs 19 residues. CDR1 is MNHEY and CDR2 is SVGEGT in the germline V gene. The germline V and J ends were trimmed by 0 bases and 5 bases, with 23 bases remaining between them. The CDR3: CASSYSKQGSLRINNEQFF. The CDR3, as DNA: TGTGCCAGCAGTTACTCGAAACAGGGATCCCTAAGGATCAACAATGAGCAGTTCTTC.

This chain uses TRBV4-3 with TRBJ1-3, with 7 bases identical to TRBD1. V trimming: 2 bases; J trimming: 0 bases; junction bases outside the gene matches: 1. This CDR3 spans 15 amino acids. CDR1 and CDR2 from the germline V gene are LGHNA and YSLEER. CDR3 nucleotides: TGCGCCAGCAGCCAAAACAGGGGCTCTGGAAACACCATATATTTT. Amino acids: CASSQNRGSGNTIYF.

This clone has a single count. V and J are TRBV2 and TRBJ1-2; D ambiguous. V lost 2 bases and J 4 bases, leaving 20 bases between the germline ends. In germline, CDR1 is SNHLY, CDR2 FYNNEI. The CDR3 sequence is 17 residues long. This chain's CDR3 is CASSELPGILNFYGYTF. CDR3 nucleotide sequence: TGTGCCAGCAGTGAACTACCCGGGATCCTAAACTTCTATGGCTACACCTTC. The whole variable domain, filled in from reference TRBV2 and TRBJ1-2, reads EPEVTQTPSHQVTQMGQEVILRCVPISNHLYFYWYRQILGQKVEFLVSFYNNEISEKSEIFDDQFSVERPDGSNFTLKIRSTKLEDSAMYFCASSELPGILNFYGYTFGSGTRLTVV.

The chain links TRBV5-1 to TRBJ2-7; 9 nucleotides align to TRBD1. The germline gives CDR1 SGHRS, CDR2 YFSETQ. This CDR3 has 16 residues. V was clipped by 0 bases and J by 1 base; unmatched bases: 5. The CDR3 loop reads CASSLDGTGLSYEQYF. CDR3 nucleotide sequence: TGCGCCAGCAGCTTGGATGGGACAGGGTTGTCCTACGAGCAGTACTTC.

The DNA of the CDR3 is TGTGCCAGCAGTTTTATGGGCAACACTGAAGCTTTCTTT. As protein: CASSFMGNTEAFF. The chain carries TRBV12-3 or TRBV12-4 and TRBJ1-1; no reliable D call. The CDR3 is made up of 13 amino acids. With 3 bases removed from V and 2 bases from J, the gap between germline ends came to 7 bases.

The chain couples TRBV7-9 to TRBJ1-1, with 7 bases fitting TRBD1. Germline-derived CDR1 and CDR2 are SEHNR and FQNEAQ (reference sequence). V was clipped by 7 bases and J by 5 bases; unmatched bases: 7. The CDR3 is 13 residues long. The CDR3 sequence is CASNHRGSTEAFF. The CDR3 DNA reads TGTGCCAGCAACCACAGGGGCTCGACTGAAGCTTTCTTT.

This CDR3 reads CATSPDRRSYTF. The DNA of the CDR3 is TGTGCCACCAGCCCGGACAGAAGGAGCTACACCTTC. V gene TRBV15 combines with J gene TRBJ1-2; tentatively, D is TRBD1 (6 bases). The germline V gene encodes CDR1 LNHNV and CDR2 YYDKDF (reference sequence). The CDR3 consists of 12 residues. Trimming shortened V by 5 bases and J by 9 bases, and 13 bases separated the two germline ends.

CDR3 loop: CATSGGAGPLDTQYF. CDR3 coding DNA: TGTGCCACCAGTGGGGGCGCGGGGCCCCTAGATACGCAGTATTTT. The V and J genes are TRBV24-1 and TRBJ2-3; D is possibly TRBD2 (6 bases). Germline V gene data show CDR1 as KGHDR and CDR2 as SFDVKD. V lost 5 bases and J 5 bases, leaving 16 bases between the germline ends. The CDR3 extends over 15 amino acids.

There are a few counts of this clone. The V gene is TRBV7-9, the J gene TRBJ2-7; D not certain. The CDR3 consists of 13 residues. Trimming cost V 7 bases and J 0 bases, with 10 bases left between them. The V gene's germline CDR1 is SEHNR and CDR2 FQNEAQ (reference sequence). The CDR3 nucleotides read TGTGCCAGCATCCTCCCTAACTCCTACGAGCAGTACTTC. This encodes CASILPNSYEQYF.

This clone was observed a single time. This sequence joins TRBV30 and TRBJ1-1; 10 bases agree with TRBD1. Germline CDR1 is GTSNPN and CDR2 is SVGIG (reference sequence). Unmatched junction bases numbered 10, after V lost 4 bases and J lost 8 bases. This CDR3 spans 14 amino acids. The CDR3 coding sequence is TGTGCCTGGACCGGGACAGGGGTTATGGAGGAAGCTTTCTTT. Its protein is CAWTGTGVMEEAFF.

There are a few counts of this clone. The chain recombines TRBV7-3 with TRBJ1-1; TRBD1 matches 9 bases. V gave up 4 bases and J gave up 7 bases; unmatched junction bases: 7. Germline V lookup: CDR1 SGHTA, CDR2 FQGTGA. The CDR3 extends over 14 amino acids. In nucleotides, the CDR3 is TGTGCCAGCAGCTCCCCGGGACAGGGAGGTGAAGCTTTCTTT. Its translation: CASSSPGQGGEAFF.

The chain carries TRBV3-1 (or the pseudogene TRBV3-2) and TRBJ2-7; tentatively, D is TRBD2 (5 bases). Trimming took off 4 bases at V and 7 bases at J, with 23 bases between the two ends. The CDR3 runs to 16 residues. Germline-derived CDR1 and CDR2 are LGHDT and YNNKEL (reference sequence). DNA for the CDR3: TGTGCCAGCAGCCGCCCGACCGGAGGCGGCCCTGGAGAGCAGTACTTC. Translation gives CASSRPTGGGPGEQYF.

V and J are TRBV25-1 and TRBJ2-1; unclear D gene. CDR3 size: 13 residues. CDR1 and CDR2 (germline): MGHDK, SYGVNS. V was trimmed by 6 bases and J by 2 bases, leaving 8 bases between them. CDR3 residues: CASRTSAYNEQFF. Here the CDR3 DNA reads TGTGCCAGCAGGACGAGCGCCTACAATGAGCAGTTCTTC.

The chain employs TRBV27 and TRBJ1-2; D may be TRBD1 (6 bases). The CDR3 totals 14 residues. Germline V gives CDR1 MNHEY, CDR2 SMNVEV (reference sequence). V lost 3 bases, J lost 8 bases, and 16 bases lay in between. CDR3 loop: CASSFSGNGGGYTF. The DNA for the CDR3 is TGTGCCAGCAGTTTCTCGGGAAATGGGGGCGGCTACACCTTC.

The table lists this clone with a few counts. The V gene is TRBV1, the J gene TRBJ1-5; the table's D call of TRBD1 was not tested on the DNA. TRBV1 is an annotated pseudogene. The CDR3 covers 18 residues. The CDR3 sequence is CTSSHPTGTVYSNQPQHF. The DNA of the CDR3 is TGCACCAGCAGCCATCCCACCGGGACAGTCTATAGCAATCAGCCCCAGCATTTT.

The chain combines TRBV25-1 with TRBJ2-3; 9 bases match TRBD1. V shed 4 bases and J 3 bases; nucleotides not matched to a gene: 5. The germline V gene encodes CDR1 MGHDK and CDR2 SYGVNS. This CDR3 region has 15 residues. The CDR3 here is CASSGGQGMTDTQYF. The CDR3 DNA follows: TGTGCCAGCAGTGGGGGACAGGGAATGACAGATACGCAGTATTTT. Full variable domain (outside the CDR3, taken from reference TRBV25-1 and TRBJ2-3): EADIYQTPRYLVIGTGKKITLECSQTMGHDKMYWYQQDPGMELHLIHYSYGVNSTEKGDLSSESTVSRIRTEHFPLTLESARPSHTSQYLCASSGGQGMTDTQYFGPGTRLTVL.

The CDR3 spells CASSVDPSSYNSPLHF. The DNA of the CDR3 is TGTGCCAGCAGCGTAGACCCGAGCTCCTATAATTCACCCCTCCACTTT. The V call is TRBV9, the J call TRBJ1-6; no reliable D call. V was cut by 0 bases and J by 0 bases, with 7 bases left in between. CDR3 length: 16 residues. Germline CDR1 reads SGDLS; CDR2 reads YYNGEE. Combining the CDR3 with reference TRBV9 and TRBJ1-6 gives the whole variable domain DSGVTQTPKHLITATGQRVTLRCSPRSGDLSVYWYQQSLDQGLQFLIQYYNGEERAKGNILERFSAQQFPDLHSELNLSSLELGDSALYFCASSVDPSSYNSPLHFGNGTRLTVT.

The chain uses TRBV5-6 and TRBJ2-1, with TRBD2 matching over 7 bases. The CDR3 is 15 residues long. Germline-derived CDR1 and CDR2 are SGHDT and YYEEEE. The V segment lost 1 base and the J segment 10 bases; nucleotides outside the gene matches: 11. The CDR3: CASSLTGTTFGEQFF. In nucleotides, the CDR3 is TGTGCCAGCAGCTTGACCGGGACTACCTTCGGGGAGCAGTTCTTC.

This clone occurred a few times. The chain recombines TRBV7-9 with TRBJ2-2, with D hard to call. Per the germline V gene, CDR1 is SEHNR and CDR2 is FQNEAQ (reference sequence). The CDR3 length is 13 residues. Trimming removed 1 base from V and 4 bases from J, with 4 bases in between. CDR3 residues: CASSLVSTGELFF. The CDR3 DNA reads as TGTGCCAGCAGCTTAGTCAGCACCGGGGAGCTGTTTTTT.

J is TRBJ2-1 and V is TRBV7-7, with 10 bases fitting TRBD2. CDR1 and CDR2 from the germline V gene are SSHAT and FNYEAQ (reference sequence). The V segment lost 4 bases and the J segment 2 bases; nucleotides outside the gene matches: 8. The CDR3 extends over 17 amino acids. CDR3 nucleotides: TGTGCCAGCAGCTCCGAAAACGGACTAGCGGCCTACAATGAGCAGTTCTTC. This codes for CASSSENGLAAYNEQFF.

The chain carries TRBV4-1 and TRBJ1-6; 12 bases fit TRBD1. V lost 4 bases and J lost 8; bases outside the gene matches: 9. Germline values: CDR1 MGHRA, CDR2 YSYEKL. The CDR3 spans 17 residues. The DNA of the CDR3 is TGCGCCAGCAGCCTCGAGGAGGGACAGGGGGCGCATTCACCCCTCCACTTT. It specifies CASSLEEGQGAHSPLHF.

The rearrangement joins TRBV5-1 to TRBJ2-5; D is perhaps TRBD2 (6 bases). The CDR3 length is 13 residues. Germline CDR1 reads SGHRS; CDR2 reads YFSETQ. Trimming removed 2 bases from V and 3 bases from J, with 8 bases in between. CDR3 sequence: CASSFSGKETQYF. CDR3 nucleotides: TGCGCCAGCAGCTTTAGCGGAAAAGAGACCCAGTACTTC.

The chain joins TRBV3-1 (or the pseudogene TRBV3-2) to TRBJ1-2, with 7 bases lining up with TRBD1. Trimming cost V 4 bases and J 3 bases; bases outside gene matches: 8. This CDR3 contains 15 residues. Germline CDR1 is LGHDT and CDR2 is YNNKEL (reference sequence). CDR3 amino acids: CASSLHGQDYYGYTF. The CDR3 DNA reads TGTGCCAGCAGCCTCCACGGACAGGACTACTATGGCTACACCTTC.

The chain uses TRBV6-6 and TRBJ2-5; 8 nucleotides match TRBD1. Germline values: CDR1 MNHNY, CDR2 SVGAGI (reference sequence). The CDR3 is 15 amino acids. With V trimmed by 0 bases and J by 5 bases, 5 bases remained unmatched. CDR3 sequence: CASSYSVDRDETQYF. In DNA form, the CDR3 reads TGTGCCAGCAGTTACTCGGTGGACAGGGATGAGACCCAGTACTTC.

This clone was found once. J is TRBJ1-2 and V is TRBV2; TRBD1 matches 7 bases. V trimming: 3 bases; J trimming: 6 bases; junction bases outside the gene matches: 7. The germline V gene has CDR1 SNHLY and CDR2 FYNNEI. This CDR3 has 14 amino acids. The CDR3 region is CASSEEGAVDGYTF. CDR3 nucleotides: TGTGCCAGCAGTGAGGAGGGGGCTGTCGATGGCTACACCTTC.

V usage is TRBV6-5 and J usage is TRBJ2-1, with 11 bases aligning to TRBD2. The V segment lost 6 bases and the J segment 12 bases; nucleotides outside the gene matches: 13. Germline CDR1 MNHEY, CDR2 SVGAGI. This CDR3 is 15 amino acids long. This CDR3 reads CASSHRASGGRGQFF. The CDR3 DNA reads TGTGCCAGCAGCCACAGGGCTAGCGGGGGGCGTGGGCAGTTCTTC.